The rows below give T cell receptor beta chains drawn from one sample of a study of blood T cell repertoires in COVID-19. Assay used: immunoSEQ multiplex PCR; TCRdb lists only in-frame clones, some missing. The sample records about 190,000 clones, around four fifths being singletons. The sample taken for sequencing was peripheral blood. These receptors all stem from an elderly woman with active or convalescent COVID-19. CDR3s include the opening cysteine and the closing phenylalanine or tryptophan. The D gene is left open where the match is weak. Expanded clones are given a class, and other clones once, few, many or no size at all.

NA	TRBV19	NA	TRBJ1-5	14	CASTSGRAGQPQHF	TGTGCCAGTACCTCAGGCAGGGCAGGGCAGCCCCAGCATTTT
TRBD1	TRBV4-3	NA	TRBJ1-3	14	CASSPQGTGNTIYF	TGCGCCAGCAGCCCACAGGGGACTGGAAACACCATATATTTT
TRBD1	TRBV12-3/TRBV12-4	NA	TRBJ1-2	12	CASRGTGAKCTF	TGTGCCAGCAGAGGGACAGGGGCCAAGTGCACCTTC
TRBD2	TRBV2	NA	TRBJ2-3	14	CANSLAGGSDTQYF	TGTGCCAACTCACTAGCGGGAGGGTCAGATACGCAGTATTTT
TRBD1	TRBV7-9	NA	TRBJ1-2	13	CASSQGANYGYTF	TGTGCCAGCAGCCAGGGGGCTAACTATGGCTACACCTTC
NA	TRBV3-1/TRBV3-2	NA	TRBJ2-3	14	CASSQRIYTDTQYF	TGTGCCAGCAGCCAGAGGATATACACAGATACGCAGTATTTT
TRBD2	TRBV5-4	NA	TRBJ2-5	17	CASSPKRLRGGFETQYF	TGTGCCAGCAGCCCTAAGAGGCTGCGGGGGGGTTTTGAGACCCAGTACTTC
NA	TRBV28	NA	TRBJ2-2	15	CASSSGSKYTGELFF	TGTGCCAGCAGTTCGGGTTCTAAATACACCGGGGAGCTGTTTTTT
NA	TRBV7-6	NA	TRBJ1-3	14	CASSSSSSGNTIYF	TGTGCCAGCAGCTCGTCGAGCTCTGGAAACACCATATATTTT
NA	TRBV3-1/TRBV3-2	NA	TRBJ2-7	16	CASSQADVVRGHEQYF	TGTGCCAGCAGCCAAGCGGACGTCGTCAGGGGCCACGAGCAGTACTTC
NA	TRBV15	NA	TRBJ1-3	17	CATSATNRGVFGNTIYF	TGTGCCACCAGCGCTACGAATCGGGGGGTTTTTGGAAACACCATATATTTT
NA	TRBV28	once	TRBJ2-7	14	CASSTPAGRVEQYF	TGTGCCAGCAGCACCCCCGCGGGGCGAGTAGAGCAGTACTTC
NA	TRBV28	NA	TRBJ1-2	16	CASSPTQGKQSYGYTF	TGTGCCAGCAGTCCTACCCAGGGGAAGCAATCGTATGGCTACACCTTC
NA	TRBV3-1/TRBV3-2	NA	TRBJ1-2	13	CASSPSPNYGYTF	TGTGCCAGCAGCCCCTCCCCTAACTATGGCTACACCTTC
NA	TRBV2	NA	TRBJ1-4	14	CASRPGSTNEKLFF	TGTGCCAGCAGACCAGGGTCAACTAATGAAAAACTGTTTTTT
TRBD1	TRBV12-3/TRBV12-4	few	TRBJ1-5	13	CASSDRVRYPQHF	TGTGCCAGCAGTGACAGGGTGAGGTATCCCCAGCATTTT
NA	TRBV5-1	NA	TRBJ1-6	14	CASSLAGGNSPLHF	TGCGCCAGCAGCTTGGCGGGGGGGAATTCACCCCTCCACTTT
NA	TRBV25-1	NA	TRBJ1-6	13	CASSEWGLGPLHF	TGTGCCAGCAGTGAGTGGGGGCTGGGGCCCCTCCACTTT
NA	TRBV2	few	TRBJ1-2	16	CASMRDLLVAGDGYTF	TGTGCCAGCATGCGAGATTTACTGGTGGCGGGGGATGGCTACACCTTC
NA	TRBV28	NA	TRBJ2-1	15	CASSPRMRRYNEQFF	TGTGCCAGCAGCCCTCGGATGAGGCGGTACAATGAGCAGTTCTTC
TRBD1	TRBV2	NA	TRBJ2-7	13	CASGGQVGNEQYF	TGTGCCAGCGGCGGACAGGTCGGAAACGAGCAGTACTTC
NA	TRBV5-1	NA	TRBJ1-6	13	CASTGSGNSPLHF	TGCGCCAGCACGGGTAGCGGTAATTCACCCCTCCACTTT